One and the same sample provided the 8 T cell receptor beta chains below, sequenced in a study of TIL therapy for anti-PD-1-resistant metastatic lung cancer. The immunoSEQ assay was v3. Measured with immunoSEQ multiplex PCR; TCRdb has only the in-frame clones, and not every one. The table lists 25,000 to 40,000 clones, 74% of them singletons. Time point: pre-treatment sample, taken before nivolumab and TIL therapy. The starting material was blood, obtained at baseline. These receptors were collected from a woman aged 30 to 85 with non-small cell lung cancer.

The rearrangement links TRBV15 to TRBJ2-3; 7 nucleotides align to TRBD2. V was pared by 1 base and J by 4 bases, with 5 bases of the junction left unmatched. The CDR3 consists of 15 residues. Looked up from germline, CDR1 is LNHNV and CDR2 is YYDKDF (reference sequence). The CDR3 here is CATSRGAGVPDTQYF. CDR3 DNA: TGTGCCACCAGCAGAGGGGCGGGAGTCCCAGATACGCAGTATTTT. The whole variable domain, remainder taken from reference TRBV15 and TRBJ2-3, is DAMVIQNPRYQVTQFGKPVTLSCSQTLNHNVMYWYQQKSSQAPKLLFHYYDKDFNNEADTPDNFQSRRPNTSFCFLDIRSPGLGDTAMYLCATSRGAGVPDTQYFGPGTRLTVL.

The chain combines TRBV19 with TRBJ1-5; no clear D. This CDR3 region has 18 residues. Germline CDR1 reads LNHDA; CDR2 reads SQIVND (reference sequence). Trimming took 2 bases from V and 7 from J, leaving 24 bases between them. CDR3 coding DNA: TGTGCCAGTAGTATATATAGCTCTCCTCAATTAGGACGCCAGCCCCAGCATTTT. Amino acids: CASSIYSSPQLGRQPQHF. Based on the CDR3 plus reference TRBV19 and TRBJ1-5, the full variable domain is DGGITQSPKYLFRKEGQNVTLSCEQNLNHDAMYWYRQDPGQGLRLIYYSQIVNDFQKGDIAEGYSVSREKKESFPLTVTSAQKNPTAFYLCASSIYSSPQLGRQPQHFGDGTRLSIL.

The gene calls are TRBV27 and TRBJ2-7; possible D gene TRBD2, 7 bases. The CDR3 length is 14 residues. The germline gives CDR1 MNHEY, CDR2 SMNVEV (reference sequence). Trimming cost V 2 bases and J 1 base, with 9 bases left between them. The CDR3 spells CASSLRGGSYEQYF. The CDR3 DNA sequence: TGTGCCAGCAGTTTAAGGGGGGGTTCCTACGAGCAGTACTTC.

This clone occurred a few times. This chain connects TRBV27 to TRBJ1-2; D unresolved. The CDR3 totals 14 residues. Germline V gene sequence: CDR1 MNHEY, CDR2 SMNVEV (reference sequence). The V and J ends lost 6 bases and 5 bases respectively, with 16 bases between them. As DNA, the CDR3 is TGTGCCAGCAGCCCAAGTTCTTTGGGTTATGGCTACACCTTC. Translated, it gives CASSPSSLGYGYTF.

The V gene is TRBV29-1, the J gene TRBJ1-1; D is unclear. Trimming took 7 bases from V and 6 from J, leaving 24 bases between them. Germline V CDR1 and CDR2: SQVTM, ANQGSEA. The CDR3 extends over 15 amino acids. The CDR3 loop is CSARKPGLITAEAFF. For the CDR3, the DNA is TGCAGCGCTAGAAAGCCAGGACTTATAACCGCTGAAGCTTTCTTT.

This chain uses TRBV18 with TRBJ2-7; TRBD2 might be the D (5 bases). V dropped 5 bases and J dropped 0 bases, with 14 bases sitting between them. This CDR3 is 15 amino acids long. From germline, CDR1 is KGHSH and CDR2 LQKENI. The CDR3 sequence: CASSTRGFLSYEQYF. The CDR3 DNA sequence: TGTGCCAGCTCAACCCGAGGGTTCCTCTCCTACGAGCAGTACTTC.

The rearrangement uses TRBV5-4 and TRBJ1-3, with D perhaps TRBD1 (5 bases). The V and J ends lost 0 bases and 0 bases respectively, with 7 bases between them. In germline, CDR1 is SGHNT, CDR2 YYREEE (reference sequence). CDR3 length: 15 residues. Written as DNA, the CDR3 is TGTGCCAGCAGCTTGGTAGGGGACTCTGGAAACACCATATATTTT. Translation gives CASSLVGDSGNTIYF.

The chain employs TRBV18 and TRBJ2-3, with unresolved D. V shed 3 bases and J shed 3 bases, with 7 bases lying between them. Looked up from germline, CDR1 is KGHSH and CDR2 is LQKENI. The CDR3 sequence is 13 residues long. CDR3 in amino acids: CASSPGGTDTQYF. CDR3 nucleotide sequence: TGTGCCAGCTCACCGGGCGGAACAGATACGCAGTATTTT. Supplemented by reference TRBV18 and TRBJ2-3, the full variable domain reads NAGVMQNPRHLVRRRGQEARLRCSPMKGHSHVYWYRQLPEEGLKFMVYLQKENIIDESGMPKERFSAEFPKEGPSILRIQQVVRGDSAAYFCASSPGGTDTQYFGPGTRLTVL.